These T cell receptor beta chains were read from a single sample in a study of human T cells and chemical hapten exposure. TCRdb reprocessed the RACE reads with MiXCR, giving one entry per CDR3 protein. This sample yields fewer than 400,000 distinct CDR3 sequences, of which around 6.9% are seen a single time; 7.5% to 8.5% belongs to the top ten. The specimen comprised whole blood, sampled in connection with sensitization to the hapten diphenylcyclopropenone (DPC). Receptors originate from a woman between 18 and 30 years old with alopecia areata. Some clones in this sample may be carry-over from other donors' samples. CDR3s include the opening cysteine and the closing phenylalanine or tryptophan.

j_call: TRBJ2-4
v_call: TRBV27
cdr3_aa: CASSPGVDVAKNIQYF

j_call: TRBJ2-4
v_call: TRBV24-1
cdr3_aa: CATSDGDRVAKNIQYF

j_call: TRBJ1-5
v_call: TRBV6-2/TRBV6-3
cdr3_aa: CASRSRGEAQPQHF

j_call: TRBJ2-2
v_call: TRBV6-2/TRBV6-3
cdr3_aa: CASSYTGEAGELFF

j_call: TRBJ2-3
v_call: TRBV29-1
cdr3_aa: CSVDSRGTDTQYF

j_call: TRBJ1-3
v_call: TRBV12-3/TRBV12-4
cdr3_aa: CASSLWDGGNTIYF

j_call: TRBJ2-1
v_call: TRBV7-2
cdr3_aa: CASSHQVGQGRRYEQFF

j_call: TRBJ1-1
v_call: TRBV9
cdr3_aa: CASSLEPTRNTEAFF

j_call: TRBJ1-1
v_call: TRBV2
cdr3_aa: CASRVGSEAFF

j_call: TRBJ2-3
v_call: TRBV28
cdr3_aa: CASSSPGGTDTQYF

j_call: TRBJ2-2
v_call: TRBV5-6
cdr3_aa: CASSLLQIDFNTGELFF

j_call: TRBJ2-2
v_call: TRBV9
cdr3_aa: CASSARQGTGELFF

j_call: TRBJ1-5
v_call: TRBV18
cdr3_aa: CASSQGFSLDQPQHF

j_call: TRBJ1-6
v_call: TRBV25-1
cdr3_aa: CASSRGHSPLHF

j_call: TRBJ1-2
v_call: TRBV9
cdr3_aa: CASSVGTDYGYTF

j_call: TRBJ2-1
v_call: TRBV29-1
cdr3_aa: CSADRTGDEQFF

j_call: TRBJ1-4
v_call: TRBV7-9
cdr3_aa: CASSLLTQGTEKLFF

j_call: TRBJ2-5
v_call: TRBV4-1
cdr3_aa: CASSHRDSQETQYF

j_call: TRBJ2-1
v_call: TRBV6-1
cdr3_aa: CASSDPPSSYNEQFF

j_call: TRBJ1-2
v_call: TRBV6-6
cdr3_aa: CASSPGGDLYGYTF

j_call: TRBJ1-1
v_call: TRBV20-1
cdr3_aa: CSYAPGVYPEAFF

j_call: TRBJ2-1
v_call: TRBV6-6
cdr3_aa: CAAGTGFGGVYNEQFF

j_call: TRBJ1-3
v_call: TRBV5-6
cdr3_aa: CASSLTGGNTIYF

j_call: TRBJ1-4
v_call: TRBV25-1
cdr3_aa: CASSALQGATNEKLFF

j_call: TRBJ2-3
v_call: TRBV9
cdr3_aa: CASSVAPSSTDTQYF

j_call: TRBJ2-3
v_call: TRBV20-1
cdr3_aa: CSAIQGQLITDTQYF

j_call: TRBJ1-2
v_call: TRBV28
cdr3_aa: CASSSRHGYTF

j_call: TRBJ1-2
v_call: TRBV3-1
cdr3_aa: CASSQEGDNTNYGYTF

j_call: TRBJ2-1
v_call: TRBV10-3
cdr3_aa: CAISRDRGPNEQFF

j_call: TRBJ2-3
v_call: TRBV20-1
cdr3_aa: CSAPASGGADTQYF

j_call: TRBJ2-6
v_call: TRBV28
cdr3_aa: CASRLGQVGSGANVLTF

j_call: TRBJ2-7
v_call: TRBV2
cdr3_aa: CATRGPGQGTYEQYF

j_call: TRBJ2-2
v_call: TRBV4-3
cdr3_aa: CASSQEIYAAVNTGELFF

j_call: TRBJ2-1
v_call: TRBV2
cdr3_aa: CASEFGRALNEQFF

j_call: TRBJ2-6
v_call: TRBV29-1
cdr3_aa: CSVASRANVLTF

j_call: TRBJ1-5
v_call: TRBV20-1
cdr3_aa: CSAGQGSQPQHF

j_call: TRBJ1-5
v_call: TRBV5-6
cdr3_aa: CASSSREQPQHF

j_call: TRBJ2-3
v_call: TRBV12-3/TRBV12-4
cdr3_aa: CASSLEPYGLAGGQDTQYF

j_call: TRBJ1-4
v_call: TRBV7-4
cdr3_aa: CASSEKTERNEKLFF

j_call: TRBJ1-5
v_call: TRBV29-1
cdr3_aa: CSARNQPQHF